Presented here are 10 T cell receptor beta chains from one specimen sequenced in a study of T cell responses to AZD1222 COVID-19 vaccine. Sequencing used immunoSEQ multiplex PCR; TCRdb keeps in-frame clones, though not all of them. The sample contains about 80,000 clones, approximately 83% of which appear only once. This specimen consisted of peripheral blood, obtained 28 days after the second AZD1222 dose. These TCRs come from an adult who received the AZD1222 COVID-19 vaccine.

This chain uses TRBV29-1 with TRBJ1-4; no clear D. CDR3 size: 14 residues. Germline V gives CDR1 SQVTM, CDR2 ANQGSEA. V gave up 0 bases and J gave up 3 bases, with 8 bases separating them. The CDR3 is CSVEDLAANEKLFF. In DNA form, the CDR3 reads TGCAGCGTTGAAGATTTGGCAGCTAATGAAAAACTGTTTTTT.

V gene TRBV18 combines with J gene TRBJ1-1, with D maybe TRBD1 (5 bases). This CDR3 is 15 amino acids long. Per the germline V gene, CDR1 is KGHSH and CDR2 is LQKENI. The ends were cut back, 3 bases at V and 4 bases at J, with 15 bases in the middle. In DNA form, the CDR3 reads TGTGCCAGCTCACCGAGGGATGGGGGGGGCACTGAAGCTTTCTTT. Protein sequence: CASSPRDGGGTEAFF.

The DNA of the CDR3 is TGTGCCACTCGGTGGTCGGGGGGATCAGATACGCAGTATTTT. It yields the protein CATRWSGGSDTQYF. V and J are TRBV19 and TRBJ2-3; 7 nucleotides line up with TRBD2. J was trimmed by 4 bases and V by 10 bases; bases with no gene match: 11. The CDR3 consists of 14 residues. CDR1 is LNHDA, CDR2 SQIVND, per germline (reference sequence).

The J gene is TRBJ1-3, the V gene TRBV19, with D hard to call. The V and J ends lost 5 bases and 2 bases respectively, with 10 bases between them. Per the germline V gene, CDR1 is LNHDA and CDR2 is SQIVND (reference sequence). The CDR3 sequence is 14 residues long. CDR3 protein: CASSPGSAGNTIYF. Written as DNA, the CDR3 is TGTGCCAGTAGTCCGGGGTCCGCTGGAAACACCATATATTTT.

This chain uses TRBV24-1 with TRBJ1-5; D remains unclear. V dropped 5 bases and J dropped 2 bases, with 12 bases sitting between them. Germline CDR1 is KGHDR and CDR2 is SFDVKD. The CDR3 length is 15 residues. CDR3 sequence: CATSGVREGNQPQHF. Here the CDR3 DNA reads TGTGCCACCAGTGGGGTTCGGGAGGGCAATCAGCCCCAGCATTTT.

This chain uses TRBV5-4 with TRBJ2-1; 7 nucleotides match TRBD2. V shed 0 bases and J 9 bases; nucleotides not matched to a gene: 3. CDR1 SGHNT and CDR2 YYREEE come from the germline V gene (reference sequence). The CDR3 covers 13 residues. CDR3 DNA sequence: TGTGCCAGCAGCTTGGGGGGGGGAACTGAGCAGTTCTTC. This sequence encodes CASSLGGGTEQFF.

This chain joins TRBV13 and TRBJ1-5; D unresolved. Germline V gene data show CDR1 as PRHDT and CDR2 as FYEKMQ (reference sequence). V was trimmed by 4 bases and J by 0 bases, leaving 1 base between them. The CDR3 consists of 12 residues. Here the CDR3 DNA reads TGTGCCAGCAGCTATAGCAATCAGCCCCAGCATTTT. It encodes CASSYSNQPQHF. Full variable domain (remainder filled in from reference TRBV13 and TRBJ1-5): AAGVIQSPRHLIKEKRETATLKCYPIPRHDTVYWYQQGPGQDPQFLISFYEKMQSDKGSIPDRFSAQQFSDYHSELNMSSLELGDSALYFCASSYSNQPQHFGDGTRLSIL.

This clone occurred once. The chain recombines TRBV6-4 with TRBJ2-1, with TRBD2 matching 12 bases. V was clipped by 6 bases and J by 5 bases; unmatched bases: 8. Looked up from germline, CDR1 is MRHNA and CDR2 is SNTAGT. The CDR3 has 16 residues. This CDR3 reads CASSPNPSGGDNEQFF. The CDR3 region has the DNA TGTGCCAGCAGCCCAAACCCTAGCGGGGGGGACAATGAGCAGTTCTTC.

The chain carries TRBV3-1 (or the pseudogene TRBV3-2) and TRBJ2-7, with D unresolved. V was pared by 1 base and J by 4 bases, with 14 bases between. This CDR3 has 15 residues. Germline V CDR1 and CDR2: LGHDT, YNNKEL (reference sequence). The CDR3 spells CASSQAPSPGYEQYF. The CDR3 DNA reads as TGTGCCAGCAGCCAAGCCCCGTCACCCGGATACGAGCAGTACTTC.

This clone showed up just once. V usage is TRBV11-2 and J usage is TRBJ1-4, with D unclear. Germline loops: CDR1 SGHAT, CDR2 FQNNGV. This CDR3 has 13 amino acids. Trimming shortened V by 8 bases and J by 8 bases, and 15 bases separated the two germline ends. For the CDR3, the DNA is TGTGCCAGCCGGCGACGGCCGGACGAAAAACTGTTTTTT. It translates to CASRRRPDEKLFF.